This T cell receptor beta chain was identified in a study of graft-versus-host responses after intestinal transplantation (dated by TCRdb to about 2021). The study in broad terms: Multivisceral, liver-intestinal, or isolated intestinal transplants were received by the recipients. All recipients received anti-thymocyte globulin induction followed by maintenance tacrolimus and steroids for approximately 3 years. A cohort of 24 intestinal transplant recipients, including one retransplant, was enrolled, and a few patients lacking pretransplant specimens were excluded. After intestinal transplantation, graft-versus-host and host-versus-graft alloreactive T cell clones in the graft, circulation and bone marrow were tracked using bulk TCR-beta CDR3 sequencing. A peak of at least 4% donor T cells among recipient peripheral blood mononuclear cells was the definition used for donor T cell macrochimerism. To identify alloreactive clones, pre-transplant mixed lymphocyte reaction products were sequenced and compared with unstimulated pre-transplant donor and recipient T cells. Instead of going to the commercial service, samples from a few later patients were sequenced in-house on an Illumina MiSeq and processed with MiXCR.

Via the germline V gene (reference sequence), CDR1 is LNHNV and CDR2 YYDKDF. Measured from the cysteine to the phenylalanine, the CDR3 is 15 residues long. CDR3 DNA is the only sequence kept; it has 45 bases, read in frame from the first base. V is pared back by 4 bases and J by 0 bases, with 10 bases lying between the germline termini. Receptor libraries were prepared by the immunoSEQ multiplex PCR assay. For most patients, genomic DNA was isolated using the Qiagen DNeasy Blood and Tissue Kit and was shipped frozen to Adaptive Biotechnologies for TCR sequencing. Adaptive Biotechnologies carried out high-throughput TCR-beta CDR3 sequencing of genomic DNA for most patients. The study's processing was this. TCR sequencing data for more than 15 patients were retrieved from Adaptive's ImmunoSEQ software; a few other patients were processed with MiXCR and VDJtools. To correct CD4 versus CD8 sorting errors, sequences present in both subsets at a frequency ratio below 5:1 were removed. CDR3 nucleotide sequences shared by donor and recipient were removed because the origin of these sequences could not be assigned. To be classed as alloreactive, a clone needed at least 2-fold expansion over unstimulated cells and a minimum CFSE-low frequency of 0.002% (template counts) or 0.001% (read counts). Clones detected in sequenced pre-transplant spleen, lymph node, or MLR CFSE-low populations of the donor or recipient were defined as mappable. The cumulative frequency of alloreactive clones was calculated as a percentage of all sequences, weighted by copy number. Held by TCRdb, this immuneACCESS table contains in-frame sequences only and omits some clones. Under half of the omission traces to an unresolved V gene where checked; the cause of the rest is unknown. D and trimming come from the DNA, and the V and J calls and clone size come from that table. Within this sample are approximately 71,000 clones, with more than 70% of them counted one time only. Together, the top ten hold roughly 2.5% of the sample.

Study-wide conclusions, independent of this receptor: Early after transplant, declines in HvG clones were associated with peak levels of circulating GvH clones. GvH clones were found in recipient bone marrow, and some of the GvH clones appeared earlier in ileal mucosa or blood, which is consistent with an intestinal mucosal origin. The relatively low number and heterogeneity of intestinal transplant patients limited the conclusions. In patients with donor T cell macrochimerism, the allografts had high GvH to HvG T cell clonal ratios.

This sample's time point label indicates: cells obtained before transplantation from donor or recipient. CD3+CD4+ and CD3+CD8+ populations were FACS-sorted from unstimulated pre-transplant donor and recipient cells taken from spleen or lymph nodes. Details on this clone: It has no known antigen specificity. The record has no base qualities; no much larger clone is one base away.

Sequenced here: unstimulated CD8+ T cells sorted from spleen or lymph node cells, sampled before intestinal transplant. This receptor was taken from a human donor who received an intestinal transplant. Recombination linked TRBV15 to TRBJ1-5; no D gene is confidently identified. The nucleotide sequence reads TGTGCCACCAGCACGTCAGGTTTTAGCAATCAGCCCCAGCATTTT. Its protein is CATSTSGFSNQPQHF. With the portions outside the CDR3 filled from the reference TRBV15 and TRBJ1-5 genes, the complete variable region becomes DAMVIQNPRYQVTQFGKPVTLSCSQTLNHNVMYWYQQKSSQAPKLLFHYYDKDFNNEADTPDNFQSRRPNTSFCFLDIRSPGLGDTAMYLCATSTSGFSNQPQHFGDGTRLSIL.